A selection of T cell receptor beta chains follows, all from one sample in a study of cytomegalovirus exposure and HLA in healthy donors. TCRdb keeps only in-frame clones here, not all; method: immunoSEQ multiplex PCR. This table has under 150,000 clones, approximately 84% appearing once. Sequenced sample: PBMCs. These receptors were taken from a woman in her 40s in good health and CMV-seronegative. Both conserved end residues are part of each CDR3. D genes are given only for firm matches. The listing skips clone size in some rows; elsewhere it reads once, few, many or a size class.

>TRBD1|TRBV28|.|TRBJ2-7
CASSLSATGTYEQYF
TGTGCCAGCAGTTTATCGGCGACAGGGACCTACGAGCAGTACTTC
>.|TRBV5-4|.|TRBJ2-7
CATEGPTDSYEQYF
TGTGCCACGGAGGGACCGACGGACTCCTACGAGCAGTACTTC
>.|TRBV6-4|few|TRBJ1-1
CASSVTRDTREAFF
TGTGCCAGCAGTGTGACCCGGGACACCCGTGAAGCTTTCTTT
>TRBD1|TRBV6-1|.|TRBJ1-1
CASSEQQGATEAFF
TGTGCCAGCAGTGAGCAACAGGGGGCGACTGAAGCTTTCTTT
>.|TRBV28|.|TRBJ1-1
CASSLRGMVPRAFF
TGTGCCAGCAGTTTGAGAGGGATGGTCCCCCGGGCTTTCTTT
>TRBD1|TRBV11-2|.|TRBJ2-5
CASSLWDRVETQYF
TGTGCCAGCAGCTTATGGGACAGGGTTGAGACCCAGTACTTC
>.|TRBV28|.|TRBJ2-7
CASGWPGVEQYF
TGTGCCAGCGGTTGGCCGGGTGTCGAGCAGTACTTC
>.|TRBV18|.|TRBJ1-2
CASSRVESGYGYTF
TGTGCCAGCTCACGAGTGGAAAGCGGGTATGGCTACACCTTC
>.|TRBV9|.|TRBJ2-2
CASSVSGEGNTGELFF
TGTGCCAGCAGCGTCTCAGGGGAGGGGAACACCGGGGAGCTGTTTTTT
>.|TRBV9|.|TRBJ1-1
CASSGGHLNTEAFF
TGTGCCAGCAGCGGGGGACACTTAAACACTGAAGCTTTCTTT
>.|TRBV7-7|few|TRBJ2-1
CASSLVLGDEQFF
TGTGCCAGCAGCTTAGTACTCGGGGATGAGCAGTTCTTC
>.|TRBV7-2|.|TRBJ2-5
CASSSRLGRPTQETQYF
TGTGCCAGCAGCTCGCGTTTGGGGCGCCCCACTCAAGAGACCCAGTACTTC
>.|TRBV4-1|.|TRBJ1-4
CASSQEAGDEKLFF
TGCGCCAGCAGCCAAGAGGCAGGGGATGAAAAACTGTTTTTT
>.|TRBV6-1|.|TRBJ2-5
CASSPLWAETQYF
TGTGCCAGCAGCCCACTCTGGGCCGAGACCCAGTACTTC
>.|TRBV28|.|TRBJ2-7
CASSYATVGEQYF
TGTGCCAGCAGTTACGCTACCGTCGGCGAGCAGTACTTC
>.|TRBV28|few|TRBJ2-7
CASTGDTSYEQYF
TGTGCCAGCACCGGGGACACATCCTACGAGCAGTACTTC
>.|TRBV28|.|TRBJ1-2
CASKPPTGNYGYTF
TGTGCCAGCAAACCCCCGACAGGAAACTATGGCTACACCTTC
>.|TRBV7-6|.|TRBJ2-1
CASSVRDSTYNEQFF
TGTGCCAGCAGCGTCCGGGACTCGACCTACAATGAGCAGTTCTTC
>TRBD2|TRBV6-4|.|TRBJ2-7
CASSASSSGREEQYF
TGTGCCAGCAGCGCCAGCTCTAGCGGGAGGGAAGAGCAGTACTTC
>.|TRBV21-1|.|TRBJ2-2
CASSKDAPSAKGDANTGELFF
TGTGCCAGCAGCAAAGACGCCCCCTCGGCTAAGGGGGACGCGAACACCGGGGAGCTGTTTTTT
>TRBD2|TRBV5-1|.|TRBJ2-5
CASSSLAGVAETQYF
TGCGCCAGCAGCTCACTAGCGGGAGTAGCGGAGACCCAGTACTTC
>.|TRBV28|.|TRBJ1-4
CASSLSANEKLFF
TGTGCCAGCAGTTTGAGTGCTAATGAAAAACTGTTTTTT
>TRBD1|TRBV27|.|TRBJ1-4
CASSLSSELTGGNEKLFF
TGTGCCAGCAGTTTATCGTCAGAGTTGACAGGGGGGAATGAAAAACTGTTTTTT
>.|TRBV6-6|.|TRBJ1-1
CASSRDTNTEAFF
TGTGCCAGCAGTAGGGACACGAACACTGAAGCTTTCTTT
>.|TRBV7-3|.|TRBJ1-1
CASSLSSGGNTEAFF
TGTGCCAGCAGCTTAAGTTCAGGAGGGAACACTGAAGCTTTCTTT
>TRBD2|TRBV11-3|.|TRBJ2-1
CASSLGDGTSKDEQFF
TGTGCCAGCAGCTTAGGGGACGGGACTAGTAAGGATGAGCAGTTCTTC
>TRBD2|TRBV7-2|.|TRBJ2-3
CASSASGRRGKYTDTQYF
TGTGCCAGCAGCGCCAGCGGGAGGAGGGGGAAATACACAGATACGCAGTATTTT
>TRBD2|TRBV6-1|.|TRBJ2-2
CASSGGGFGELFF
TGTGCCAGCAGTGGGGGGGGGTTCGGGGAGCTGTTTTTT
>.|TRBV7-9|.|TRBJ2-3
CASSPTRGRKQTDTQYF
TGTGCCAGCAGCCCTACCCGAGGGAGAAAGCAAACAGATACGCAGTATTTT
>.|TRBV7-8|.|TRBJ2-1
CASSLGLIPPLEFF
TGTGCCAGCAGCTTAGGGCTGATCCCCCCGCTGGAGTTCTTC
>TRBD1|TRBV15|.|TRBJ1-2
CATSRGTGDGYTF
TGTGCCACCAGCCGCGGGACAGGGGACGGCTACACCTTC
>TRBD1|TRBV27|.|TRBJ2-3
CASSLSVYRGTDTQYF
TGTGCCAGCAGTTTATCGGTTTACAGGGGTACAGATACGCAGTATTTT
>.|TRBV19|.|TRBJ2-1
CASSTFYEQFF
TGTGCCAGTAGTACCTTTTATGAGCAGTTCTTC
>TRBD1|TRBV4-2|.|TRBJ2-7
CASSPRDRGEDEQYF
TGTGCCAGCAGCCCCCGGGACAGGGGGGAGGACGAGCAGTACTTC
>TRBD2|TRBV7-9|once|TRBJ2-1
CASSLGSGLNNEQFF
TGTGCCAGCAGCTTAGGGTCGGGACTAAACAATGAGCAGTTCTTC
>.|TRBV7-3|few|TRBJ1-3
CASSSSPGNTIYF
TGTGCCAGCAGCTCCTCTCCTGGAAACACCATATATTTT
>TRBD1|TRBV19|.|TRBJ2-7
CASSIDRDRGYEQYF
TGTGCCAGTAGTATAGACCGGGACAGGGGTTACGAGCAGTACTTC
>TRBD1|TRBV30|few|TRBJ1-2
CAWYRDRESYGYTF
TGTGCCTGGTACCGGGACAGGGAATCCTATGGCTACACCTTC
>TRBD1|TRBV15|few|TRBJ2-7
CATSGGQNYEQYF
TGTGCCACCAGCGGGGGACAGAACTACGAGCAGTACTTC
>TRBD1|TRBV6-5|.|TRBJ1-5
CASRPRQGAQPQHF
TGTGCCAGCAGACCTCGACAGGGTGCTCAGCCCCAGCATTTT
>.|TRBV5-1|few|TRBJ2-1
CASSLSTGSRYNEQFF
TGCGCCAGCAGCTTGAGTACGGGGTCCCGGTACAATGAGCAGTTCTTC